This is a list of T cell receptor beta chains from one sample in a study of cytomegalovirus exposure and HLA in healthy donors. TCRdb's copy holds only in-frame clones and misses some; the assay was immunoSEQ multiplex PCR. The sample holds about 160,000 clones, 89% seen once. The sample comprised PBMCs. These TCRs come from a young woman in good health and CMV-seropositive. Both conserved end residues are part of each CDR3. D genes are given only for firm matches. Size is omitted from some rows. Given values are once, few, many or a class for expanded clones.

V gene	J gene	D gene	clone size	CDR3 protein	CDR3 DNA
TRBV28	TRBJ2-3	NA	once	CASSPPEGLNTDTQYF	TGTGCCAGCAGTCCCCCCGAGGGACTGAACACAGATACGCAGTATTTT
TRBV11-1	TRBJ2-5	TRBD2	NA	CASSLSGGPETQYF	TGTGCCAGCAGCTTAAGCGGGGGGCCTGAGACCCAGTACTTC
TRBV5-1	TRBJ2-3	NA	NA	CASSYMMSLAGTDTQYF	TGCGCCAGCAGCTACATGATGTCACTAGCAGGCACAGATACGCAGTATTTT
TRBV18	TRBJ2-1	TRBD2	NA	CASSRIGTSGMEQFF	TGTGCCAGCTCACGAATCGGGACTAGCGGGATGGAGCAGTTCTTC
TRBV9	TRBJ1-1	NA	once	CASSVAGEPTEAFF	TGTGCCAGCAGCGTGGCAGGGGAACCCACTGAAGCTTTCTTT
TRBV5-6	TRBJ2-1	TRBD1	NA	CASSADRVGYNEQFF	TGTGCCAGCAGCGCAGACAGGGTTGGCTACAATGAGCAGTTCTTC
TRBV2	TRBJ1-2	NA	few	CASRPANYGYTF	TGTGCCAGCAGGCCGGCTAACTATGGCTACACCTTC
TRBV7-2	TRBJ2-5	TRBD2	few	CASSLSLGAGGPSQTQYF	TGTGCCAGCAGCTTAAGTCTAGGAGCGGGAGGGCCTTCACAGACCCAGTACTTC
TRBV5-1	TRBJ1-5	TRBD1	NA	CASSLVAGGGNKAQHF	TGCGCCAGCAGCTTGGTTGCAGGGGGCGGGAACAAGGCCCAGCATTTT
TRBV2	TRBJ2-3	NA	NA	CASREGSDTQYF	TGTGCCAGCAGGGAGGGGTCAGATACGCAGTATTTT
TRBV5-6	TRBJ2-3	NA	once	CASSLRAGSTDTQYF	TGTGCCAGCAGCTTGCGAGCGGGTAGCACAGATACGCAGTATTTT
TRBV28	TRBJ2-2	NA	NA	CASVGTTNTGELFF	TGTGCCAGCGTTGGGACAACGAACACCGGGGAGCTGTTTTTT
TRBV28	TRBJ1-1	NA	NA	CASSLRTTYTEAFF	TGTGCCAGCAGTTTACGGACAACCTACACTGAAGCTTTCTTT
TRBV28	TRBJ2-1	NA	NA	CASRRALSSGTIYNEQFF	TGTGCCAGCAGGCGCGCGCTGTCAAGCGGAACCATCTACAATGAGCAGTTCTTC
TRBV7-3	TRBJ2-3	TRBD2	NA	CASSPRLAGRTDTQYF	TGTGCCAGCAGCCCCCGACTAGCGGGACGCACAGATACGCAGTATTTT
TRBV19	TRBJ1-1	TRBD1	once	CASSILLNRGAAFF	TGTGCCAGTAGTATCCTATTAAACAGGGGGGCAGCTTTCTTT
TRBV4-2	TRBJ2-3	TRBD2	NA	CASSQGAGGRRSDTQYF	TGTGCCAGCAGCCAAGGGGCGGGCGGGAGGAGGTCAGATACGCAGTATTTT
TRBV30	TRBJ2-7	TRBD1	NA	CAWRRGTGTSYEQYF	TGTGCCTGGAGACGAGGGACAGGGACCTCCTACGAGCAGTACTTC
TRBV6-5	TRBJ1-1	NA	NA	CASSPGGSLNTEAFF	TGTGCCAGCAGTCCGGGGGGGTCCTTGAACACTGAAGCTTTCTTT
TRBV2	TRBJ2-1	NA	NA	CASKDEGNEQFF	TGTGCCAGCAAGGACGAGGGAAATGAGCAGTTCTTC
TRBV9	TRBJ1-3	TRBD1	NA	CASSVDRVTSGNTIYF	TGTGCCAGCAGCGTTGACAGGGTCACCTCTGGAAACACCATATATTTT
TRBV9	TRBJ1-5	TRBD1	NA	CASSPSSGTGSQPQHF	TGTGCCAGCAGCCCCTCTTCCGGGACAGGTAGTCAGCCCCAGCATTTT
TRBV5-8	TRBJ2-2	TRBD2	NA	CASSLASGRALFF	TGTGCCAGCAGCTTGGCTAGCGGGAGGGCCTTGTTTTTT
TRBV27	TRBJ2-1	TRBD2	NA	CASSFLGTSGIFEQFF	TGTGCCAGCAGTTTCCTTGGGACTAGCGGGATATTTGAGCAGTTCTTC
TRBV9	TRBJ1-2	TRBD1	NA	CASSVDPKGQGGEGGYTF	TGTGCCAGCAGCGTAGATCCTAAGGGACAGGGAGGAGAGGGTGGCTACACCTTC
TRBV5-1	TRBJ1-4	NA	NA	CASSLAPATGWGNEKLFF	TGCGCCAGCAGCTTGGCCCCCGCGACAGGCTGGGGGAATGAAAAACTGTTTTTT
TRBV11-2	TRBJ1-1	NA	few	CASSHSEAFF	TGTGCCAGCAGCCACTCTGAAGCTTTCTTT
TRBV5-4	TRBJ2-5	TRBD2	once	CASSYPGGPEETQYF	TGTGCCAGCAGCTACCCGGGAGGGCCAGAAGAGACCCAGTACTTC
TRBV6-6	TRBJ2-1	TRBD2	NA	CASTGLAGDEQFF	TGTGCCAGCACCGGACTAGCGGGAGACGAGCAGTTCTTC
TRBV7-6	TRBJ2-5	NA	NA	CASSLSGETQYF	TGTGCCAGCAGCTTATCCGGAGAGACCCAGTACTTC
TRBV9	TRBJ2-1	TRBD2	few	CASSVGLLAGVNEQFF	TGTGCCAGCAGCGTAGGGTTACTAGCGGGAGTCAATGAGCAGTTCTTC